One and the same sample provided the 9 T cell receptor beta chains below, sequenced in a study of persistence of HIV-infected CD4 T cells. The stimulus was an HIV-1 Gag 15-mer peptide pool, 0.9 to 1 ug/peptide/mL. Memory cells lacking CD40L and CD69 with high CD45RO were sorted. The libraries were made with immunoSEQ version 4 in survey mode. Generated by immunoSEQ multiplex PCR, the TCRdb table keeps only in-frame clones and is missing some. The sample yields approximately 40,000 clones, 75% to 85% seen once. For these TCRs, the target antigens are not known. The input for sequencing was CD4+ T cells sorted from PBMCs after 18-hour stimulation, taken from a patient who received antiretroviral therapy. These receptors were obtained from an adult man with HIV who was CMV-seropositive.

The CDR3: CASRGTGANVLTF. The CDR3 DNA sequence: TGTGCCAGTCGGGGCACTGGGGCCAACGTCCTGACTTTC. This chain joins TRBV6-5 and TRBJ2-6; either TRBD1 or TRBD2 may supply D (5 bases each). Germline V gene data show CDR1 as MNHEY and CDR2 as SVGAGI. This CDR3 region has 13 residues. V gave up 9 bases and J gave up 2 bases, with 8 bases separating them.

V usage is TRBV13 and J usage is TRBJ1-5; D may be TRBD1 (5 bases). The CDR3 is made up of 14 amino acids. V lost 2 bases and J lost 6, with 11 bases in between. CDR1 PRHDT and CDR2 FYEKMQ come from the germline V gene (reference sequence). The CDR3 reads CASSLSGTGQPQHF. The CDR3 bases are TGTGCCAGCAGCTTATCGGGGACGGGTCAGCCCCAGCATTTT.

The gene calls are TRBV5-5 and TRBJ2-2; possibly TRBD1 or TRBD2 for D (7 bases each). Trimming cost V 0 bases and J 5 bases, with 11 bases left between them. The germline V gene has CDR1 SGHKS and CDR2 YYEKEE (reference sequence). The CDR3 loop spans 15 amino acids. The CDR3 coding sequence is TGTGCCAGCAGCTTGGCCCAGGGGGGGACCGGGGAGCTGTTTTTT. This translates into CASSLAQGGTGELFF.

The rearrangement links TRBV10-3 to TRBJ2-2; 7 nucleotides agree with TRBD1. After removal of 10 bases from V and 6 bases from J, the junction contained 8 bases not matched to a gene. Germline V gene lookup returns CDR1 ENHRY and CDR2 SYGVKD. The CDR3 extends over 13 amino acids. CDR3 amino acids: CATGTERAGELFF. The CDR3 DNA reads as TGTGCCACCGGGACAGAGAGGGCCGGGGAGCTGTTTTTT.

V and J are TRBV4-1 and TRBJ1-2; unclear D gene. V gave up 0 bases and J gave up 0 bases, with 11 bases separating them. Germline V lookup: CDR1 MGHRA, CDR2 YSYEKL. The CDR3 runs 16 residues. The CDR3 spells CASSQDGGLANYGYTF. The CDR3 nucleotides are TGCGCCAGCAGCCAAGATGGCGGCTTAGCTAACTATGGCTACACCTTC.

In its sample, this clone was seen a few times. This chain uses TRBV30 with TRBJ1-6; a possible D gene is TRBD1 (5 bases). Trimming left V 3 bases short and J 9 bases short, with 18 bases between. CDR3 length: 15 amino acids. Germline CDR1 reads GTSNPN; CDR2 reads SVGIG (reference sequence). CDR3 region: CAWRTPGGFGSPLHF. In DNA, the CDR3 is TGTGCCTGGAGGACTCCGGGGGGTTTTGGTTCACCCCTCCACTTT.

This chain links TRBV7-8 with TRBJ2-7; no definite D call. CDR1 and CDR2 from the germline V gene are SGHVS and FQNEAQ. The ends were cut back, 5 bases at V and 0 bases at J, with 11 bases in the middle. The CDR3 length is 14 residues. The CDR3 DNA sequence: TGTGCCAGCAGCCCCCGGGTCAGCTCCTACGAGCAGTACTTC. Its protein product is CASSPRVSSYEQYF.

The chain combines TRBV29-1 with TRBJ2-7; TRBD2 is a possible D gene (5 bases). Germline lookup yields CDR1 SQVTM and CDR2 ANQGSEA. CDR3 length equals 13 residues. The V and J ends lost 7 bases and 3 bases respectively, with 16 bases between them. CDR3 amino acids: CSGAASRDYEQYF. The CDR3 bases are TGCAGCGGCGCGGCTAGCCGAGACTACGAGCAGTACTTC.

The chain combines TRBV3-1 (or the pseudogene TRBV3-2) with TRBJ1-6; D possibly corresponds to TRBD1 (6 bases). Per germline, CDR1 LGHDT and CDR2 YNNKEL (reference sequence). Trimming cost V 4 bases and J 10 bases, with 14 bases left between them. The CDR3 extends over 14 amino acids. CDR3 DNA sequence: TGTGCCAGCAGCCCAGGGGTTTCTTGGTCACCCCTCCACTTT. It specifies CASSPGVSWSPLHF.